The 26 T cell receptor beta chains below were found in one sample sequenced in a study of response to subunit inactivated influenza vaccine. One entry per CDR3 protein, called by TCRdb with MiXCR from the RT-PCR reads. The table lists just over 300,000 distinct CDR3 sequences, around 22% of them singletons, with over 9% in the top ten. Sequences were derived from PBMCs from blood, sampled about 20 months after vaccination. These receptors came from a man aged 50 to 75 who received an inactivated influenza vaccine.

This clonotype was recorded only once. The chain couples TRBV11-2 to TRBJ2-3, with 9 bases identical to TRBD1. After removal of 5 bases from V and 8 bases from J, the junction contained 14 bases not matched to a gene. CDR3 length: 16 residues. Germline V CDR1 and CDR2: SGHAT, FQNNGV. CDR3 nucleotides: TGTGCCAGCAGCGCCCGACAGGGGGGGGGTCTAGGTACGCAGTATTTT. This encodes CASSARQGGGLGTQYF.

The J gene is TRBJ2-3, the V gene TRBV6-2 or TRBV6-3; 11 bases are shared with TRBD1. V lost 6 bases and J lost 4; bases outside the gene matches: 6. The germline CDR1 and CDR2 sequences are MNHEY and SVGEGT. CDR3 length: 15 amino acids. The CDR3 protein is CASSRRTGGPDTQYF. CDR3 sequence (DNA): TGTGCCAGCAGCCGCCGGACAGGGGGCCCAGATACGCAGTATTTT.

The genes are TRBV7-9 and TRBJ1-3, with D perhaps TRBD1 (6 bases). The CDR3 is 17 amino acids. CDR1 and CDR2 from the germline V gene are SEHNR and FQNEAQ (reference sequence). V was trimmed by 4 bases and J by 4 bases, leaving 20 bases between them. CDR3 nucleotides: TGTGCCAGCAGCTGGAAATCCCGGGGACATTTAGGAAACACCATATATTTT. It yields the protein CASSWKSRGHLGNTIYF.

This clonotype has a single count. The chain is built from TRBV30 and TRBJ2-7, with a weak D call TRBD2 (6 bases). In germline, CDR1 is GTSNPN, CDR2 SVGIG (reference sequence). Trimming stripped 0 bases from V and 2 bases from J, with 14 bases between. CDR3 size: 15 residues. This CDR3 reads CAWSVRSSATYEQYF. The DNA for the CDR3 is TGTGCCTGGAGTGTACGGTCTAGCGCCACCTACGAGCAGTACTTC.

This sequence joins TRBV10-3 and TRBJ1-1; 7 positions agree with TRBD1. CDR3 size: 13 residues. V gave up 7 bases and J gave up 4 bases; unmatched junction bases: 6. Germline V lookup: CDR1 ENHRY, CDR2 SYGVKD. The CDR3 DNA reads TGTGCCATCAATCGACAGGGAAGCACTGAAGCTTTCTTT. It specifies CAINRQGSTEAFF.

In the case of this clonotype: With a much larger clone just one base away, this may be a read error. Here the CDR3 DNA reads TGTGCCAGCAGCCAATTCCTTCAGGGTGGGGATTCAGCCCTCCACTTT. Residues: CASSQFLQGGDSALHF. This chain connects TRBV4-2 to TRBJ1-6, with D possibly being TRBD1 (5 bases). This CDR3 has 16 amino acids. Germline-derived CDR1 and CDR2 are LGHNA and YNFKEQ.

This clonotype has only a few counts. CDR3 DNA: TGTGCCAGCAGTGCCGACAGAACTTACTACAATGAGCAGTTCTTC. Protein sequence: CASSADRTYYNEQFF. V and J are TRBV28 and TRBJ2-1; a weak D match, TRBD1 (5 bases). The CDR3 length is 15 residues. Between the trimmed V and J ends, which lost 5 bases and 3 bases, there was a span of 14 bases. CDR1 and CDR2 from the germline V gene are MDHEN and SYDVKM.

This clonotype was seen ten or more times. The chain recombines TRBV7-9 with TRBJ1-3, with D possibly being TRBD1 (5 bases). This CDR3 contains 16 residues. Trimming shortened V by 1 base and J by 0 bases, and 10 bases separated the two germline ends. Germline V lookup: CDR1 SEHNR, CDR2 FQNEAQ (reference sequence). The CDR3, as DNA: TGTGCCAGCAGCTTAGAGCCAGGGATCTCTGGAAACACCATATATTTT. Protein product: CASSLEPGISGNTIYF.

This chain joins TRBV7-6 and TRBJ2-2; D is unresolved. The ends were cut back, 6 bases at V and 7 bases at J, with 12 bases in the middle. In germline, CDR1 is SGHVS, CDR2 FNYEAQ. This CDR3 is built from 13 residues. This CDR3 is CASSRINFGELFF. The CDR3 DNA reads as TGTGCCAGCAGTCGTATAAATTTCGGGGAGCTGTTTTTT.

The chain recombines TRBV4-1 with TRBJ2-3; D perhaps matches TRBD2 (6 bases). V was pared by 3 bases and J by 3 bases, with 16 bases between. Per germline, CDR1 MGHRA and CDR2 YSYEKL. CDR3 length equals 16 residues. In nucleotides, the CDR3 is TGCGCCAGCAGCCAGCGCCCATCCGGGGGAACAGATACGCAGTATTTT. Amino acids: CASSQRPSGGTDTQYF.

This clonotype was observed a few times. The chain combines TRBV6-2 or TRBV6-3 with TRBJ1-1; no reliable D call. Germline loops: CDR1 MNHEY, CDR2 SVGEGT. The V and J ends lost 2 bases and 4 bases respectively, with 11 bases between them. The CDR3 extends over 14 amino acids. The CDR3 reads CASSYARGLTEAFF. CDR3 bases: TGTGCCAGCAGTTACGCCAGAGGGCTCACTGAAGCTTTCTTT.

The V gene is TRBV6-1, the J gene TRBJ2-1; 14 positions agree with TRBD2. CDR1 is MNHNS and CDR2 is SASEGT in the germline V gene. J gave up 8 bases and V 6 bases, and 12 bases lay outside the gene matches. The CDR3 extends over 17 amino acids. CDR3 loop: CASRRTGTSGSKDEQFF. As DNA, the CDR3 is TGTGCCAGCAGGCGAACTGGGACTAGCGGGAGTAAGGATGAGCAGTTCTTC.

The V gene is TRBV24-1, the J gene TRBJ2-2, with a weak D call TRBD2 (6 bases). CDR3 size: 15 residues. Germline values: CDR1 KGHDR, CDR2 SFDVKD. The germline V and J ends were trimmed by 2 bases and 7 bases, with 13 bases remaining between them. This CDR3 reads CATSDSPSVDGELFF. CDR3 nucleotides: TGTGCCACCAGTGATTCCCCTAGCGTGGACGGGGAGCTGTTTTTT.

The sample holds a few counts of this clonotype. The chain recombines TRBV12-3 or TRBV12-4 with TRBJ2-3; D is ambiguous. The CDR3 covers 13 residues. Between the trimmed V and J ends, which lost 7 bases and 2 bases, there was a span of 10 bases. CDR3 sequence (DNA): TGTGCCAGCACCCTCGGGCTCACAGATACGCAGTATTTT. Amino acid sequence: CASTLGLTDTQYF.

This clonotype has only a few counts. The chain couples TRBV4-1 to TRBJ1-5, with D maybe TRBD1 (5 bases). The germline V and J ends were trimmed by 2 bases and 4 bases, with 9 bases remaining between them. Germline V gene lookup returns CDR1 MGHRA and CDR2 YSYEKL. The CDR3 has 14 amino acids. CDR3 DNA: TGCGCCAGCAGCCAATCCCCAGGGAATCAGCCCCAGCATTTT. The encoded protein is CASSQSPGNQPQHF.

The gene calls are TRBV4-3 and TRBJ2-1, with TRBD1 matching over 9 bases. CDR3 size: 17 residues. With V trimmed by 3 bases and J by 9 bases, 15 bases remained unmatched. CDR1 is LGHNA, CDR2 YSLEER, per germline. The CDR3 DNA sequence: TGCGCCAGCAGCCAGGAGACAGGGGGTCTCCGAAAGAGTGAGCAGTTCTTC. Translating it yields CASSQETGGLRKSEQFF.

This clonotype was recorded a few times. The chain carries TRBV6-5 and TRBJ2-1; 9 bases align to TRBD2. There are 15 residues in the CDR3. V shed 4 bases, J shed 2 bases, and the junction held 3 bases outside the gene matches. Germline CDR1 MNHEY, CDR2 SVGAGI. This chain's CDR3 is CASSFSGGAYNEQFF. The CDR3 coding sequence is TGTGCCAGCAGTTTTAGCGGGGGAGCCTACAATGAGCAGTTCTTC.

This chain connects TRBV2 to TRBJ2-1; 11 positions match TRBD2. Germline V gene data show CDR1 as SNHLY and CDR2 as FYNNEI. V was clipped by 3 bases and J by 6 bases; unmatched bases: 4. There are 15 residues in the CDR3. CDR3: CASSEGLAAPNEQFF. CDR3 in DNA: TGTGCCAGCAGTGAGGGACTAGCGGCGCCCAATGAGCAGTTCTTC.

This clonotype was detected ten times or more. V gene TRBV11-2 combines with J gene TRBJ1-4, with a possible D match to TRBD1 (5 bases). The CDR3 length is 13 residues. The V end was cut by 5 bases, the J end by 5 bases, with 9 bases between. The germline gives CDR1 SGHAT, CDR2 FQNNGV. CDR3 sequence (DNA): TGTGCCAGCAGCCCTCCAGGGAATGAAAAACTGTTTTTT. Its protein product is CASSPPGNEKLFF.

This clonotype was seen repeatedly, ten times or more. This sequence joins TRBV6-1 and TRBJ1-5, with TRBD1 matching over 8 bases. Germline CDR1 and CDR2: MNHNS and SASEGT. This CDR3 region has 15 residues. The V segment lost 6 bases and the J segment 5 bases; nucleotides outside the gene matches: 9. The CDR3 nucleotides read TGTGCCAGCAGGAGAGGACAGGGTCGGGATCAGCCCCAGCATTTT. Its protein is CASRRGQGRDQPQHF.

The table lists this clonotype with a count of one. The chain recombines TRBV21-1 with TRBJ2-1; the table's D call TRBD2 went unverified against the DNA. TRBV21-1 is annotated as a pseudogene. The CDR3 consists of 14 residues. CDR3 sequence: CACPRRGLSYEQFF. The CDR3 region has the DNA TGTGCCTGCCCTAGGAGGGGTTTGAGCTATGAGCAGTTCTTC.

The V gene is TRBV10-3, the J gene TRBJ2-5, with a possible D match to TRBD1 (6 bases). Germline lookup yields CDR1 ENHRY and CDR2 SYGVKD. Trimming left V 5 bases short and J 0 bases short, with 16 bases between. The CDR3 is 16 residues long. The CDR3 nucleotides are TGTGCCATCAGTTTAGGGGGTCCCCCGTACCAAGAGACCCAGTACTTC. It translates to CAISLGGPPYQETQYF.

This clonotype has more than one count but fewer than ten. The chain has TRBV28 and TRBJ2-1, with D possibly matching TRBD2 (6 bases). CDR3 size: 13 residues. V was cut by 9 bases and J by 5 bases, with 14 bases left in between. Germline V gives CDR1 MDHEN, CDR2 SYDVKM. CDR3 residues: CASHPGLNNEQFF. CDR3 nucleotides: TGTGCCAGTCACCCGGGACTGAACAATGAGCAGTTCTTC. Based on the CDR3 plus reference TRBV28 and TRBJ2-1, the full variable domain is DVKVTQSSRYLVKRTGEKVFLECVQDMDHENMFWYRQDPGLGLRLIYFSYDVKMKEKGDIPEGYSVSREKKERFSLILESASTNQTSMYLCASHPGLNNEQFFGPGTRLTVL.

The chain joins TRBV11-1 to TRBJ2-7; D possibly uses TRBD1 or TRBD2 (5 bases each). V gave up 5 bases and J gave up 9 bases, with 20 bases separating them. The CDR3 has 14 amino acids. Germline V gene data show CDR1 as SGHAT and CDR2 as FQDESV (reference sequence). The CDR3 bases are TGTGCCAGCAGCCCACCCGGGACCAGAAGAGTGCAGTACTTC. It codes for CASSPPGTRRVQYF.

At least ten counts were recorded for this clonotype. The chain carries TRBV6-5 and TRBJ2-1, with D tentatively TRBD2 (6 bases). The length of the CDR3 is 18 residues. Per germline, CDR1 MNHEY and CDR2 SVGAGI. The V end lost 2 bases, the J end lost 6 bases, and 23 bases lay between the germline ends. The CDR3 spells CASSYLSLNSLGGNEQFF. The CDR3 coding sequence is TGTGCCAGCAGTTACCTTTCGCTCAACAGTCTCGGGGGCAATGAGCAGTTCTTC.

At least ten counts were recorded for this clonotype. The chain couples TRBV7-2 to TRBJ2-7; possible D gene TRBD1, 6 bases. The CDR3 sequence is 15 residues long. V gave up 0 bases and J gave up 9 bases, with 18 bases separating them. CDR1 and CDR2 from the germline V gene are SGHTA and FQGNSA. As DNA, the CDR3 is TGTGCCAGCAGCTTAGCATACGGGACACGCCGGCGGCAGTACTTC. It specifies CASSLAYGTRRRQYF.